One TCR beta chain is described in this entry. Its antigen is not identified. There are 15 residues in the CDR3. In germline, CDR1 is SEHNR, CDR2 FQNEAQ (reference sequence). V shed 8 bases and J 6 bases; nucleotides not matched to a gene: 12. This sample stems from a study of T cell responses to AZD1222 COVID-19 vaccine. The overall study: Both about-4-week and about-12-week second-dose recipients were combined.

The protocol was immunoSEQ multiplex PCR, while the TCRdb copy is restricted to in-frame clones and leaves out a portion. Here the sample spans roughly 140,000 clones, 88% being singletons. Whole-study findings and limits: Baseline serology detected seropositivity in only six or seven AZD1222 recipients. Spike-specific TCR depth and breadth grew after two AZD1222 doses.

This specimen was peripheral blood, taken on day 0 of AZD1222 vaccination. The clonotype comes from an adult in good health. V and J are TRBV7-9 and TRBJ2-1, with 8 positions matching TRBD2. This CDR3 is CASAGGLQVPNEQFF. The DNA for the CDR3 is TGTGCCAGCGCGGGGGGCCTTCAGGTCCCCAATGAGCAGTTCTTC.